Listed below are T cell receptor beta chains from one sample, sequenced in a study of long-term antiretroviral therapy in people with HIV. Using immunoSEQ multiplex PCR, the repertoire was profiled, and TCRdb retains in-frame clones only, with some absent. The sample carries more than 25,000 clones, 97% recorded once. Sequencing used unsorted PBMCs, obtained 7.6 years after starting antiretroviral therapy. These receptors were taken from a man under 40 with HIV. Each CDR3 is given with its conserved first and last residue. The order of the fields is V gene, clone size, D gene, J gene, CDR3 DNA, CDR3 protein. The D gene is left open where the match is weak. For some rows the clone size is stated as once, few or many, or as a class when expanded; others skip it.

>TRBV6-6|-|-|TRBJ2-7
TGTGCCAGCAGACGGACGGAAACCTACGAGCAGTACTTC
CASRRTETYEQYF
>TRBV5-6|-|-|TRBJ1-2
TGTGCCAGCAGCTTGGGGAGTGGCTACACCTTC
CASSLGSGYTF
>TRBV6-5|-|-|TRBJ2-7
TGTGCCAGCAGTTACTCGCAGGGGACCTACGAGCAGTACTTC
CASSYSQGTYEQYF
>TRBV27|-|-|TRBJ1-1
TGTGCCAGCAGTTTGGGAGGGAACACTGAAGCTTTCTTT
CASSLGGNTEAFF
>TRBV30|-|-|TRBJ1-1
TGTGCCTGGAGCGTACAGGGTGCCACTGAAGCTTTCTTT
CAWSVQGATEAFF
>TRBV7-8|-|-|TRBJ2-2
TGTGCCAGCAGCTCTAGACAGGCTTTATCCGGGGAGCTGTTTTTT
CASSSRQALSGELFF
>TRBV10-3|once|-|TRBJ2-3
TGTGCCATCAGTCAACAACTCAGGGGAACAGATACGCAGTATTTT
CAISQQLRGTDTQYF
>TRBV29-1|-|TRBD1|TRBJ1-5
TGCAGCGTTCTCCGGGACAGCCGCAATCAGCCCCAGCATTTT
CSVLRDSRNQPQHF
>TRBV2|-|-|TRBJ1-4
TGTGCCAGCAGTTGGGGCTACGGCGGTGAAAAACTGTTTTTT
CASSWGYGGEKLFF
>TRBV19|-|-|TRBJ2-7
TGTGCCAGTAGTATTGAGGGGGAAGAGCAGTACTTC
CASSIEGEEQYF
>TRBV6-1|-|-|TRBJ2-4
TGTGCCAGCAGGAATACGGACATTCAGTACTTC
CASRNTDIQYF
>TRBV4-1|-|TRBD2|TRBJ2-1
TGCGCCAGCAGCCAAGAGCCGGGGGGATTCTACAATGAGCAGTTCTTC
CASSQEPGGFYNEQFF
>TRBV29-1|-|-|TRBJ2-7
TGCAGCGTTGGAGGTGGCGGCTACGAGCAGTACTTC
CSVGGGGYEQYF
>TRBV11-3|-|TRBD2|TRBJ2-2
TGTGCCAGCAGCCCTAGGGAGCGGGGCGCCGGGGAGCTGTTTTTT
CASSPRERGAGELFF
>TRBV10-3|once|-|TRBJ2-3
TGTGCCATCAGAGGTGGGGGGGCCACAGATACGCAGTATTTT
CAIRGGGATDTQYF
>TRBV6-4|-|-|TRBJ1-1
TGTGCCAGCAGGGACCATTCCATGAACACTGAAGCTTTCTTT
CASRDHSMNTEAFF
>TRBV7-8|-|-|TRBJ2-3
TGTGCCAGCAGCCAGCCGGGAATCGTCCAGACAGATACGCAGTATTTT
CASSQPGIVQTDTQYF
>TRBV6-6|-|TRBD1|TRBJ1-6
TGTGCCAGCAACAATAACCCCGGGACAGGGTCTTCACCCCTCCACTTT
CASNNNPGTGSSPLHF
>TRBV6-1|-|-|TRBJ2-7
TGTGCCAGCAGTGAAAGCGGGCAGTACTTC
CASSESGQYF
>TRBV28|-|-|TRBJ1-2
TGTGCCAGCAGCTCCCTCGGGGGCTACACCTTC
CASSSLGGYTF
>TRBV4-2|-|TRBD2|TRBJ2-5
TGTGCCAGCAGCCAAGTACTAGCGGGGAAGACCCAGTACTTC
CASSQVLAGKTQYF
>TRBV7-3|-|TRBD2|TRBJ2-1
TGTGCCAGCAGCTTAAGCTCTAGCGGGGGGGAAGAAGAGCAGTTCTTC
CASSLSSSGGEEEQFF
>TRBV29-1|-|-|TRBJ2-3
TGCAGCGCCAAAGGACAGCTCACAGATACGCAGTATTTT
CSAKGQLTDTQYF
>TRBV18|-|-|TRBJ1-1
TGTGCCAGCTCACCTCAAGGGAACACTGAAGCTTTCTTT
CASSPQGNTEAFF
>TRBV5-5|-|-|TRBJ2-7
TGTGCCAGCAGCTTGGCGTCAGACAGCGTATACGAGCAGTACTTC
CASSLASDSVYEQYF
>TRBV5-4|-|TRBD2|TRBJ2-2
TGTGCCAGCAGCTTTAGCGGGAGCTCGGCCGGGGAGCTGTTTTTT
CASSFSGSSAGELFF
>TRBV5-6|-|-|TRBJ2-1
TGTGCCAGCAGCTTGGCCGGGGTGCTGAAGTACAATGAGCAGTTCTTC
CASSLAGVLKYNEQFF
>TRBV7-7|-|-|TRBJ2-2
TGTGCTAGCAGGGCAGCTAACACCGGGGAGCTGTTTTTT
CASRAANTGELFF
>TRBV19|-|TRBD1|TRBJ1-6
TGTGCCAGTAGTATACAGGGGGCCAATAATTCACCCCTCCACTTT
CASSIQGANNSPLHF
>TRBV18|-|-|TRBJ1-1
TGTGCCAGCTCAGAAGCAGTCACCGAAGCTTTCTTT
CASSEAVTEAFF
>TRBV7-9|-|-|TRBJ2-1
TGTGCCAGCAGCTTAGTGATAGGACGCTACCAGTTCTTC
CASSLVIGRYQFF
>TRBV25-1|-|-|TRBJ1-4
TGTGCCAGCAGCCGGGACCTTGAAGAAGAAAAACTGTTTTTT
CASSRDLEEEKLFF
>TRBV9|-|-|TRBJ1-1
TGTGCCAGCAGCGTACAAAGTTCGGGCCTTAGGGGAGCTTTCTTT
CASSVQSSGLRGAFF
>TRBV27|-|-|TRBJ2-1
TGTGCCAGCAGTTTTGTCGGAGGCGAGCAGTTCTTC
CASSFVGGEQFF
>TRBV21-1|-|-|TRBJ2-1
TGTGCCAGCAGCCCGAGAGACAAGTTCTTC
CASSPRDKFF